This TCR beta chain was profiled in a study of blood T cell repertoires in COVID-19. Looking at the study overall: Italy, Spain and the United States were the sources of the convalescent and acute COVID-19 samples. T cells, B-cell-depleted T cells, or PBMCs supplied cDNA or gDNA.

Under the authors' procedure: Researchers report that nucleated cell counts were estimated from reference gene primer amplification. The protocol was immunoSEQ multiplex PCR, while the TCRdb copy is restricted to in-frame clones and leaves out a portion. V and J calls and clone size are as listed in that table; D and trimming were resolved from the DNA. The sample shows about 150,000 clones, roughly 86% of them seen only once. The CDR3 totals 16 residues. Between the trimmed V and J ends, which lost 1 base and 1 base, there was a span of 11 bases. Germline V gene lookup returns CDR1 SNHLY and CDR2 FYNNEI.

The clonotype originates from a man aged 45-65 years with active or convalescent COVID-19. The sample comprised peripheral blood. This chain joins TRBV2 and TRBJ1-5, with D unresolved. The CDR3 DNA sequence: TGTGCCAGCAGTGAAGAGTCCCCGGGGAGCAATCAGCCCCAGCATTTT. This gives the protein CASSEESPGSNQPQHF.